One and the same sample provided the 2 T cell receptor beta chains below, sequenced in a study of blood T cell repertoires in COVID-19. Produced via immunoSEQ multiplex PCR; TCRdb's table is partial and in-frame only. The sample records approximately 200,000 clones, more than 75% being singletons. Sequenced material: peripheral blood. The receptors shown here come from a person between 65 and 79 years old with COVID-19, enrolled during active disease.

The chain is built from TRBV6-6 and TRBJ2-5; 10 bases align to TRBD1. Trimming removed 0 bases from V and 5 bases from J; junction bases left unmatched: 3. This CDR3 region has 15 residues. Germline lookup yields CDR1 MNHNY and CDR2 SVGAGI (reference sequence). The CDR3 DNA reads TGTGCCAGCAGTTACTCGGGACAGGGGTTCGAGACCCAGTACTTC. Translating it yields CASSYSGQGFETQYF.

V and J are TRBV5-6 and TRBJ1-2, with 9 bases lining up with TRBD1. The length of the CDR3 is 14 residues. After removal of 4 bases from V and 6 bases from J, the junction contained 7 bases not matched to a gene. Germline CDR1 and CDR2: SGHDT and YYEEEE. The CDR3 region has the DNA TGTGCCAGCAGCGGGATACAGGGGGCGGATGGCTACACCTTC. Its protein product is CASSGIQGADGYTF.